This TCR beta chain was observed in a study of OX40 agonist ivuxolimab in advanced cancers. With regard to the full study: The costimulatory receptor OX40 (CD134) was targeted by ivuxolimab, a fully human IgG2 agonistic monoclonal antibody. Partial responses occurred in three dose-escalation patients, of whom one had hepatocellular carcinoma and two had cutaneous melanoma. Of the roughly 51 patients in dose escalation, 19 had hepatocellular carcinoma, some 15 had melanoma, 9 had renal cell carcinoma and 9 had head and neck cancer. In the dose-escalation cohort, 82.7% of patients were male, and the mean age was about 55 years, with a range of roughly 23 to 85. Peripheral TCRbeta sequencing aimed to test whether ivuxolimab altered TCR sequence diversity and caused clonal T-cell expansion. Patients were allowed to have had prior anti-PD-1, anti-PD-L1 or anti-CTLA-4 therapy, and roughly 40% of the dose-escalation patients had previously received checkpoint inhibitors. Intravenous ivuxolimab was administered to patients every 2 weeks at six dose levels: 0.01, 0.1, 0.3, 1.5, 3 and 10 mg/kg. The monotherapy dose-escalation portion (N of about 47 patients) of the phase I ivuxolimab trial is reported in the paper.

For sequencing of the TCRbeta CDR3 region, genomic DNA was extracted from the sorted cells. TCRbeta CDR3 regions were sequenced using the immunoSEQ Assay. This immuneACCESS table, as held by TCRdb, lists in-frame sequences with V and J called but not all clones. Of the missing ones, under half trace to an unresolved V gene in checked studies; the others have no known cause. This sample has 15,000 to 20,000 clones in its table, and 80% to 95% of those were observed once. Jointly, the top ten make up roughly 7.6% of the sample. Paper-wide results and their limitations: After ivuxolimab, expanded clones were on average more numerous among CD8+ T cells than among CD4+ T cells. Low levels of normalized T-cell clonal expansion were also seen in some nonresponding patients. In the 0.1-3.0 mg/kg groups, partial responders had among the lowest normalized peripheral clonal expansion, particularly in CD8+ T cells. The antigen specificity of the clonally expanded peripheral T cells was not determined. At doses of 0.1 to 3.0 mg/kg, clonal expansion of both CD4+ and CD8+ T cells in blood was seen between baseline and week 6.

The trial excluded patients who had a history of autoimmune disease or were on systemic immunosuppression. Peripheral blood for TCR sequencing was drawn from every dose cohort at baseline, at cycle 4 day 1 and at cycle 7 day 1. The samples were drawn from a first-in-human, open-label, multicenter phase I dose-escalation trial of ivuxolimab. Adults with locally advanced or metastatic head and neck squamous cell, hepatocellular, melanoma or renal cell carcinoma were enrolled in the trial. CD4+ and CD8+ T cells were sorted separately from peripheral blood before TCR sequencing. With regard to this clone: No antigen is known for it. Per-base qualities were not stored, and no clone one base away is much larger.

This sequence was found in an adult with an advanced solid tumor such as melanoma, head and neck, liver or kidney cancer. The material sequenced was CD4+ or CD8+ T cells sorted from blood, taken in a trial of the OX40 agonist ivuxolimab.

Read as DNA, the sequence is TGTGCCGGGACGAGGGTCAGCTCCTACGAGCAGTACTTC. It translates as CAGTRVSSYEQYF. The sequence links TRBV2 to TRBJ2-7; the D gene could be TRBD1 or TRBD2, each one agreeing over 5 bases. CDR3 length: 13 amino acids, cysteine to phenylalanine. The read is trimmed to its CDR3 DNA, 39 bases read in frame from base 1. CDR1 and CDR2, per the germline V gene, are SNHLY and FYNNEI. V is shortened by 11 bases, J by 0 bases, and the region joining them spans 14 bases.